Listed below are T cell receptor beta chains from one sample, sequenced in a study of beta chain features in type 1 diabetes. The protocol was immunoSEQ multiplex PCR, while the TCRdb copy is restricted to in-frame clones and leaves out a portion. Among approximately 160,000 clones listed, 10% were seen once. Sequencing was carried out using central memory CD4+ T cells from blood. These receptors were collected from a young man with type 1 diabetes. Both conserved end residues are part of each CDR3. D genes are given only for firm matches. The listing skips clone size in some rows; elsewhere it reads once, few, many or a size class.

cdr3_length | j_call | d_call | clone_size | v_call | cdr3_nt | cdr3_aa
17 | TRBJ1-1 | TRBD1 | few | TRBV5-4 | TGTGCCAGCAGCTTGCGTCCCCCAGGACAGGCGAACACTGAAGCTTTCTTT | CASSLRPPGQANTEAFF
14 | TRBJ2-1 | TRBD1 | few | TRBV7-2 | TGTGCCAGCAGCCACGACAGGGGGGCCAATGAGCAGTTCTTC | CASSHDRGANEQFF
16 | TRBJ2-2 | - | few | TRBV4-3 | TGCGCCAGCAGCCAATGGAGACAGCCGAACACCGGGGAGCTGTTTTTT | CASSQWRQPNTGELFF
14 | TRBJ2-3 | TRBD1 | - | TRBV19 | TGTGCCAGTAGGTCGGGACAGGGTTCGGATACGCAGTATTTT | CASRSGQGSDTQYF
14 | TRBJ2-1 | TRBD1 | - | TRBV18 | TGTGCCAGCTCACCAGGAACAGGGGGGAATGAGCAGTTCTTC | CASSPGTGGNEQFF
12 | TRBJ2-3 | - | few | TRBV7-8 | TGTGCCAGCAGCCTTTCGACAGATACGCAGTATTTT | CASSLSTDTQYF
16 | TRBJ1-2 | - | - | TRBV10-3 | TGTGCCATCAGTGAGCATAGCACTAACAATAACTATGGCTACACCTTC | CAISEHSTNNNYGYTF
13 | TRBJ1-1 | - | few | TRBV28 | TGTGCCAGCAGTACACACAACAGGGATGAAGCTTTCTTT | CASSTHNRDEAFF
12 | TRBJ2-5 | - | - | TRBV5-1 | TGCGCCAGCAGCTTGTCACAAGAGACCCAGTACTTC | CASSLSQETQYF
18 | TRBJ2-6 | TRBD1 | - | TRBV9 | TGTGCCAGCAGCCCCCGGGACAGGGGATCCTCTGGGGCCAACGTCCTGACTTTC | CASSPRDRGSSGANVLTF
15 | TRBJ1-5 | - | many | TRBV2 | TGTGCCAGCAGTGGGGCCAGATCCTACAATCAGCCCCAGCATTTT | CASSGARSYNQPQHF
15 | TRBJ2-3 | TRBD1 | - | TRBV7-3 | TGTGCCAGCAGCCGTAATCAGGGGGCCACAGATACGCAGTATTTT | CASSRNQGATDTQYF
15 | TRBJ2-7 | - | few | TRBV27 | TGTGCCAGCAGGACCTTTATTAGCCGTACCTACGAGCAGTACTTC | CASRTFISRTYEQYF
15 | TRBJ2-7 | - | few | TRBV15 | TGTGCCACCAGCAGAGCTGCAGCGAGCTCCTACGAGCAGTACTTC | CATSRAAASSYEQYF
15 | TRBJ1-4 | - | few | TRBV7-9 | TGTGCCAGCAGCACGGGAGATGCAACTAATGAAAAACTGTTTTTT | CASSTGDATNEKLFF
15 | TRBJ2-7 | - | few | TRBV5-1 | TGCGCCAGCAGCTTGGCCGGACAGGGAGCGGGAGAGCAGTACTTC | CASSLAGQGAGEQYF
18 | TRBJ2-3 | TRBD1 | few | TRBV5-1 | TGCGCCAGCAGCTATGGACAGGGGTCCTACTCTAGCACAGATACGCAGTATTTT | CASSYGQGSYSSTDTQYF
12 | TRBJ1-1 | - | - | TRBV7-3 | TGTGCCAGCAGCCAACGGAGGGGAGAAGCTTTCTTT | CASSQRRGEAFF
16 | TRBJ2-7 | TRBD2 | - | TRBV5-1 | TGCGCCAGCAGCAAAGGGACTAGCGGGACGTCCGACGAGCAGTACTTC | CASSKGTSGTSDEQYF
14 | TRBJ1-5 | - | - | TRBV18 | TGTGCCAGCTCCTCCGGGGGGCCCAATCAGCCCCAGCATTTT | CASSSGGPNQPQHF
11 | TRBJ2-7 | - | few | TRBV7-2 | TGTGCCAGCAGCCAGGACTACGAGCAGTACTTC | CASSQDYEQYF
15 | TRBJ2-4 | TRBD1 | few | TRBV7-8 | TGTGCCAGCAGCCCAGGACAGGGTTTCAAAAACATTCAGTACTTC | CASSPGQGFKNIQYF
15 | TRBJ1-1 | - | few | TRBV28 | TGTGCCAGCAAGGTCTTGGGGGGGCAGAACACTGAAGCTTTCTTT | CASKVLGGQNTEAFF
13 | TRBJ2-5 | - | - | TRBV29-1 | TGCAGCGTTGATGGGCAGGGATCCGAGACCCAGTACTTC | CSVDGQGSETQYF
15 | TRBJ2-7 | TRBD1 | few | TRBV7-2 | TGTGCCAGCAGCTCCGCCGGGACAGGGTTCTACGAGCAGTACTTC | CASSSAGTGFYEQYF
13 | TRBJ2-2 | - | few | TRBV7-2 | TGTGCCAGCAGTCCCTTAATGCGCGGGGAGCTGTTTTTT | CASSPLMRGELFF
14 | TRBJ1-4 | - | few | TRBV28 | TGTGCCAGCAGATTACAGTTGCCAAATGAAAAACTGTTTTTT | CASRLQLPNEKLFF
14 | TRBJ2-5 | - | few | TRBV4-3 | TGCGCCAGCAGCGGAGGGGGGGGAAGTGTGACCCAGTACTTC | CASSGGGGSVTQYF
16 | TRBJ2-1 | TRBD2 | few | TRBV4-3 | TGCGCCAGCAGCCAACTCAGCGGGAGGGGCTACAATGAGCAGTTCTTC | CASSQLSGRGYNEQFF
14 | TRBJ2-6 | - | - | TRBV5-1 | TGCGCCAGCAGGCAGGGGTCTGGGGCCAACGTCCTGACTTTC | CASRQGSGANVLTF
15 | TRBJ1-5 | - | few | TRBV18 | TGTGCCAGCTCACGTGCAGACTCCCCGGATCAGCCCCAGCATTTT | CASSRADSPDQPQHF
13 | TRBJ2-1 | - | - | TRBV7-2 | TGTGCCGGACGACTAGAACTGGATGGGGAGCAGTTCTTC | CAGRLELDGEQFF
15 | TRBJ2-1 | TRBD2 | - | TRBV25-1 | TGTGCCAGCAGTCTCCTGGGGGGGGAGGGGCGCGAGCAGTTCTTC | CASSLLGGEGREQFF
15 | TRBJ1-2 | - | few | TRBV7-9 | TGTGCCAGCAGCGGGAGCGGAGGCTTTAACTATGGCTACACCTTC | CASSGSGGFNYGYTF
15 | TRBJ2-3 | TRBD2 | few | TRBV5-1 | TGCGCCAGCCGGACTAGCGGGGATTACACAGATACGCAGTATTTT | CASRTSGDYTDTQYF
14 | TRBJ2-1 | TRBD1 | - | TRBV4-2 | TGTGCCAGCAGCCGCGGGACAGGGGATGGTGAGCAGTTCTTC | CASSRGTGDGEQFF
15 | TRBJ2-1 | TRBD2 | - | TRBV10-3 | TGTGCCATCAGAGACACTAGCGGCTCCTACAATGAGCAGTTCTTC | CAIRDTSGSYNEQFF
14 | TRBJ1-2 | - | few | TRBV2 | TGTGCCAGCACGGAGGAGGGGCGCCTATATGGCTACACCTTC | CASTEEGRLYGYTF
14 | TRBJ2-7 | TRBD1 | - | TRBV18 | TGTGCCAGCTCACCACGGGACAGCTTGGACGAGCAGTACTTC | CASSPRDSLDEQYF
16 | TRBJ1-5 | TRBD1 | - | TRBV18 | TGTGCCAGCTCGCAAACGGGACAGAGTAGCAATCAGCCCCAGCATTTT | CASSQTGQSSNQPQHF
11 | TRBJ2-5 | - | - | TRBV29-1 | TGCAGCGTTGCATACGAGGAGACCCAGTACTTC | CSVAYEETQYF
14 | TRBJ2-1 | - | few | TRBV7-3 | TGTGCCAGCAGCCCATCTAGCGCCTACAATGAGCAGTTCTTC | CASSPSSAYNEQFF
16 | TRBJ2-1 | TRBD2 | - | TRBV30 | TGTGCCTGGAGTGTACGAGGCCAGCGGGACTACAATGAGCAGTTCTTC | CAWSVRGQRDYNEQFF
15 | TRBJ2-2 | - | few | TRBV5-1 | TGCGCCAGCAGTTCGGCACTCTCGGGGACCGGGGAGCTGTTTTTT | CASSSALSGTGELFF
16 | TRBJ2-5 | - | few | TRBV7-3 | TGTGCCAGCAGCTTAAATCCTCTGGCGGGGCAAGAGACCCAGTACTTC | CASSLNPLAGQETQYF
15 | TRBJ2-1 | TRBD2 | - | TRBV10-3 | TGTGCCATCAGTGAGCCGAGACTAGCGGGTAGTGAGCAGTTCTTC | CAISEPRLAGSEQFF
17 | TRBJ2-4 | TRBD1 | - | TRBV18 | TGTGCCAGCTCACCCTCTCCGGGACAGGGGGCCAAAAACATTCAGTACTTC | CASSPSPGQGAKNIQYF
17 | TRBJ2-1 | - | - | TRBV2 | TGTGCCAGCAGTGAAAGGGTCATAGCGTACTCCTACAATGAGCAGTTCTTC | CASSERVIAYSYNEQFF
14 | TRBJ2-1 | TRBD2 | - | TRBV5-1 | TGCGCCAGCAGCCCAACTAGCGGCCACAATGAGCAGTTCTTC | CASSPTSGHNEQFF
14 | TRBJ2-3 | TRBD2 | - | TRBV2 | TGTGCCAGCAGACTAGCGGGGGTCACAGATACGCAGTATTTT | CASRLAGVTDTQYF